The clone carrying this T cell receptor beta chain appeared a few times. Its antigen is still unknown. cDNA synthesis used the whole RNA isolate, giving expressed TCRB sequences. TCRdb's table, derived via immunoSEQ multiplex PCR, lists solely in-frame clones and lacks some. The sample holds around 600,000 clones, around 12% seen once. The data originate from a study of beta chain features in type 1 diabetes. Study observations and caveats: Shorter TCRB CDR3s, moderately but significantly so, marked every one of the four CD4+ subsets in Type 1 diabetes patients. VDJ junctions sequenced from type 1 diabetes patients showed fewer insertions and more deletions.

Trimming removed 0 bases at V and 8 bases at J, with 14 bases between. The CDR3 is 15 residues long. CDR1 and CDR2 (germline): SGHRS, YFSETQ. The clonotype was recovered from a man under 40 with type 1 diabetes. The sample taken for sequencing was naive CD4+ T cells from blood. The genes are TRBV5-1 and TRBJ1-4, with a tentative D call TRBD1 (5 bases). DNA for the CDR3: TGCGCCAGCAGCTTGGGAGGGGCGTCTGGGGAAAAACTGTTTTTT. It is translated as CASSLGGASGEKLFF.